This T cell receptor (beta chain) stems from a study of cytomegalovirus exposure and HLA in healthy donors. Germline CDR1 LGHNA, CDR2 YSLEER. This CDR3 spans 14 amino acids. The V gene end was trimmed by 3 bases and the J gene end by 6 bases; junction bases not matched to a gene: 4. Primers: 60 Vbeta forward and 13 Jbeta reverse. This table comes from immunoSEQ multiplex PCR, and its TCRdb copy is limited to in-frame clones, with some not included. The sample has 98,000 or so clones, roughly three quarters seen once. The chain carries TRBV4-3 and TRBJ2-7, with 11 nucleotides matching TRBD2. This TCR derives from a middle-aged man in good health and CMV-seronegative. Material for sequencing was PBMCs. The chain's CDR3 is CASSQIGLAGEQYF. The CDR3 DNA reads as TGCGCCAGCAGCCAGATCGGACTAGCGGGCGAGCAGTACTTC.